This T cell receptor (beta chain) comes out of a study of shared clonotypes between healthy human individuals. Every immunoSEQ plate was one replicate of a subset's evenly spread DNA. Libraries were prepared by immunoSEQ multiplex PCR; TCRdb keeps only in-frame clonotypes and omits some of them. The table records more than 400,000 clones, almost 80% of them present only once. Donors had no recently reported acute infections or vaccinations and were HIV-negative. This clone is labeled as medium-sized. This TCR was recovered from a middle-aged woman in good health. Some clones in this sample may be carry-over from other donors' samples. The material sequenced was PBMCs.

Here the CDR3 DNA reads TGTGCCAGCAGTGACTCGATTGAGACAGGGAGAGCTTTCTTT. It encodes CASSDSIETGRAFF. The chain joins TRBV6-4 to TRBJ1-1, with TRBD1 matching over 7 bases. V shed 0 bases, J shed 10 bases, and the junction held 8 bases outside the gene matches. The V gene's germline CDR1 is MRHNA and CDR2 SNTAGT. This CDR3 region has 14 residues.